The 25 T cell receptor beta chains presented below share a single source sample, sequenced in a study of blood T cell repertoires in COVID-19. The assay was immunoSEQ multiplex PCR, and TCRdb's table has in-frame clones only and misses some. Of some 52,000 clones in the sample, about nine tenths were seen once. Sequencing used peripheral blood. Receptors originate from a human donor in a cohort sampled during active COVID-19.

This clone appeared a few times. The chain joins TRBV2 to TRBJ1-5; D is possibly TRBD1 (6 bases). Germline-derived CDR1 and CDR2 are SNHLY and FYNNEI. V lost 0 bases, J lost 7 bases, and 13 bases lay in between. This CDR3 comprises 15 residues. The CDR3 protein is CASSEAGGGGQPQHF. The CDR3 DNA sequence: TGTGCCAGCAGTGAAGCGGGAGGCGGGGGCCAGCCCCAGCATTTT.

The rearrangement links TRBV5-1 to TRBJ2-7; D perhaps matches TRBD2 (6 bases). Germline values: CDR1 SGHRS, CDR2 YFSETQ. There are 14 residues in the CDR3. Deletions cut 0 bases from V and 4 bases from J, with 11 bases between. The CDR3 loop is CASSLGGGKYEQYF. The CDR3 DNA reads TGCGCCAGCAGCTTGGGTGGGGGGAAGTACGAGCAGTACTTC.

As to this clone: One junction end disagrees with the germline gene, perhaps due to a read error. The V call is TRBV6-6, the J call TRBJ1-2, with 8 bases that match TRBD1. There are 13 residues in the CDR3. Germline V CDR1 and CDR2: MNHNY, SVGAGI (reference sequence). The CDR3 DNA follows: TGTGCCAGCGGTTACTCAGGGGGCGATGGCTACACCTTC. This encodes CASGYSGGDGYTF.

The chain links TRBV21-1 to TRBJ2-3; no DNA check was done on the table's D call, TRBD2. TRBV21-1 is shown as a pseudogene. This CDR3 comprises 18 residues. CDR3 loop: CASSKGAEVAGYTDTQYF. The CDR3 DNA follows: TGTGCCAGCAGCAAAGGGGCAGAGGTAGCGGGTTACACAGATACGCAGTATTTT.

The chain has TRBV7-2 and TRBJ1-3; TRBD1 aligns across 9 bases. In germline, CDR1 is SGHTA, CDR2 FQGNSA. Germline trimming cut 1 base from V and 1 base from J; bases unmatched to any gene: 8. The CDR3 totals 18 residues. Here the CDR3 reads CASSLVSGQGTSGNTIYF. The CDR3 nucleotides are TGTGCCAGCAGCTTAGTTAGTGGACAGGGGACGTCTGGAAACACCATATATTTT.

This chain joins TRBV7-9 and TRBJ1-3, with 7 bases identical to TRBD1. The CDR3 is 15 residues long. Germline CDR1 reads SEHNR; CDR2 reads FQNEAQ (reference sequence). V was pared by 4 bases and J by 0 bases, with 3 bases of the junction left unmatched. In nucleotides, the CDR3 is TGTGCCAGCAGCTCACAGGGGATCTCTGGAAACACCATATATTTT. This encodes CASSSQGISGNTIYF.

The chain employs TRBV2 and TRBJ2-3; no clear D gene. This CDR3 spans 15 amino acids. The V end was cut by 3 bases, the J end by 2 bases, with 12 bases between. The germline CDR1 and CDR2 sequences are SNHLY and FYNNEI. The CDR3 spells CASSERRISTDTQYF. The CDR3 DNA reads as TGTGCCAGCAGTGAGAGGCGGATTTCCACAGATACGCAGTATTTT.

The chain has TRBV7-9 and TRBJ1-5, with a possible D match to TRBD1 (5 bases). Germline CDR1 reads SEHNR; CDR2 reads FQNEAQ (reference sequence). This CDR3 spans 14 amino acids. V was clipped by 3 bases and J by 0 bases, with 6 bases between them. CDR3 residues: CASSLTDSNQPQHF. The CDR3 region has the DNA TGTGCCAGCAGCTTGACAGATAGCAATCAGCCCCAGCATTTT.

This clone was detected a few times. V usage is TRBV7-3 and J usage is TRBJ2-7, with 8 bases lining up with TRBD1. CDR1 is SGHTA, CDR2 FQGTGA, per germline. The CDR3 totals 13 residues. V lost 3 bases to trimming and J lost 6 bases; unmatched junction nucleotides: 4. The CDR3 is CASSFGQGREQYF. DNA for the CDR3: TGTGCCAGCAGCTTCGGACAGGGCCGCGAGCAGTACTTC. Looking up the rest from reference TRBV7-3 and TRBJ2-7 gives the full variable domain: GAGVSQTPSNKVTEKGKYVELRCDPISGHTALYWYRQSLGQGPEFLIYFQGTGAADDSGLPNDRFFAVRPEGSVSTLKIQRTERGDSAVYLCASSFGQGREQYFGPGTRLTVT.

This chain joins TRBV12-3 or TRBV12-4 and TRBJ2-7; 7 bases map to TRBD1. Losses at the gene ends were 6 bases for V and 1 base for J; bases not matched to a gene: 3. The CDR3 spans 13 residues. The CDR3 nucleotides are TGTGCCAGCAGGGGGACAGTTTCCTACGAGCAGTACTTC. This translates into CASRGTVSYEQYF.

This chain connects TRBV7-7 to TRBJ2-2; perhaps TRBD1 as D (5 bases). The CDR3 totals 16 residues. Germline assignment: CDR1 SSHAT and CDR2 FNYEAQ (reference sequence). V gave up 0 bases and J gave up 6 bases, with 14 bases separating them. CDR3 region: CASSLAAQGGPGELFF. In DNA, the CDR3 is TGTGCCAGCAGCTTAGCGGCCCAGGGTGGCCCCGGGGAGCTGTTTTTT. Based on the CDR3 plus reference TRBV7-7 and TRBJ2-2, the full variable domain is GAGVSQSPRYKVTKRGQDVTLRCDPISSHATLYWYQQALGQGPEFLTYFNYEAQPDKSGLPSDRFSAERPEGSISTLTIQRTEQRDSAMYRCASSLAAQGGPGELFFGEGSRLTVL.

The CDR3 protein is CAISESTSSAGAKNTIYF. For the CDR3, the DNA is TGTGCCATCAGTGAGTCGACATCTTCGGCAGGGGCGAAGAACACCATATATTTT. The gene calls are TRBV10-3 and TRBJ1-3, with D maybe TRBD1 (6 bases). V was cut by 0 bases and J by 7 bases, with 22 bases left in between. The CDR3 sequence is 18 residues long. CDR1 and CDR2 from the germline V gene are ENHRY and SYGVKD.

The V gene is TRBV5-1, the J gene TRBJ2-5, with D possibly matching TRBD1 (5 bases). V shed 2 bases and J shed 2 bases, with 13 bases lying between them. The CDR3 sequence is 15 residues long. The germline V gene encodes CDR1 SGHRS and CDR2 YFSETQ. The CDR3 is CASSLTPQGQETQYF. CDR3 bases: TGCGCCAGCAGCTTAACCCCCCAGGGACAAGAGACCCAGTACTTC.

The chain employs TRBV18 and TRBJ1-1, with D unclear. Germline CDR1 KGHSH, CDR2 LQKENI. V lost 2 bases and J lost 1, with 11 bases in between. The CDR3 totals 15 residues. The chain's CDR3 is CASSPDLAGNTEAFF. The CDR3 region has the DNA TGTGCCAGCTCACCAGATTTGGCGGGGAACACTGAAGCTTTCTTT.

V is TRBV18 and J is TRBJ1-1; D is undetermined. V lost 3 bases, J lost 8 bases, and 10 bases lay in between. Germline V gene data show CDR1 as KGHSH and CDR2 as LQKENI. The CDR3 runs to 12 residues. The CDR3 region has the DNA TGTGCCAGCTCACCTACCCGCGAAGAAGCTTTCTTT. Encoded protein: CASSPTREEAFF.

The J gene is TRBJ2-3, the V gene TRBV5-1; possibly TRBD1 for D (6 bases). The CDR3 is made up of 14 amino acids. The V and J ends lost 2 bases and 2 bases respectively, with 9 bases between them. CDR1 SGHRS and CDR2 YFSETQ come from the germline V gene. This CDR3 is CASSFNRDTDTQYF. CDR3 sequence (DNA): TGCGCCAGCAGCTTTAACAGGGACACAGATACGCAGTATTTT.

This rearrangement joins TRBV19 to TRBJ2-1; 10 positions agree with TRBD1. Germline loops: CDR1 LNHDA, CDR2 SQIVND (reference sequence). V gave up 5 bases and J gave up 4 bases; unmatched junction bases: 5. The CDR3 runs to 15 residues. Written as DNA, the CDR3 is TGTGCCAGTAGTTCCGGGACAGGGGTATACAATGAGCAGTTCTTC. It is translated as CASSSGTGVYNEQFF.

The rearrangement links TRBV19 to TRBJ2-3; TRBD2 agrees at 7 bases. CDR1 and CDR2 from the germline V gene are LNHDA and SQIVND (reference sequence). The length of the CDR3 is 11 residues. V dropped 6 bases and J dropped 6; count of bases not matched to a gene: 0. CDR3 in amino acids: CASSGGDTQYF. CDR3 DNA sequence: TGTGCCAGTAGCGGGGGGGATACGCAGTATTTT.

The chain links TRBV9 to TRBJ1-2, with 9 bases aligning to TRBD1. CDR3 length: 17 residues. Germline V gene lookup returns CDR1 SGDLS and CDR2 YYNGEE. Trimming took 8 bases from V and 3 from J; bases not matched to a gene: 17. Here the CDR3 DNA reads TGTGCCAGAAACGAGAGGACAGGGGCATTCCGTGACTATGGCTACACCTTC. Encoded protein: CARNERTGAFRDYGYTF.

The chain combines TRBV6-5 with TRBJ1-2, with D tentatively TRBD1 (5 bases). V was pared by 3 bases and J by 8 bases, with 13 bases between. The CDR3 covers 13 residues. Germline CDR1 and CDR2: MNHEY and SVGAGI. The CDR3 protein is CASSYSGNGGYTF. The CDR3, as DNA: TGTGCCAGCAGTTATTCAGGGAACGGCGGCTACACCTTC.

V gene TRBV5-1 combines with J gene TRBJ2-7; TRBD2 matches at 9 bases. CDR1 is SGHRS and CDR2 is YFSETQ in the germline V gene. Germline trimming cut 1 base from V and 5 bases from J; bases unmatched to any gene: 1. CDR3 length: 13 residues. CDR3 residues: CASSLLAGNEQYF. CDR3 DNA sequence: TGCGCCAGCAGCTTGCTAGCGGGAAACGAGCAGTACTTC. The full variable domain, completed using reference TRBV5-1 and TRBJ2-7, is KAGVTQTPRYLIKTRGQQVTLSCSPISGHRSVSWYQQTPGQGLQFLFEYFSETQRNKGNFPGRFSGRQFSNSRSEMNVSTLELGDSALYLCASSLLAGNEQYFGPGTRLTVT.

The chain links TRBV3-1 (or the pseudogene TRBV3-2) to TRBJ2-3, with 11 bases matching TRBD2. The V gene end was trimmed by 6 bases and the J gene end by 6 bases; junction bases not matched to a gene: 5. Germline loops: CDR1 LGHDT, CDR2 YNNKEL (reference sequence). The CDR3 has 14 residues. The CDR3 DNA reads as TGTGCCAGCAGACCTAGCGGGGGGTGGGATACGCAGTATTTT. This encodes CASRPSGGWDTQYF.

This clone showed up just a few times. The CDR3 bases are TGTGCCAGCAGCCAAAGCAGGGGATTCATTTCACCCCTCCACTTT. Translated: CASSQSRGFISPLHF. The V gene is TRBV3-1 (or the pseudogene TRBV3-2), the J gene TRBJ1-6; the D gene is possibly TRBD1 (6 bases). Per germline, CDR1 LGHDT and CDR2 YNNKEL (reference sequence). V lost 2 bases, J lost 9 bases, and 14 bases lay in between. CDR3 size: 15 residues.

The chain uses TRBV10-1 and TRBJ2-1; 9 bases fit TRBD1. V was pared by 0 bases and J by 8 bases, with 8 bases of the junction left unmatched. The CDR3 sequence is 16 residues long. Germline CDR1 is WNHNN and CDR2 is SYGVQD (reference sequence). The CDR3, as DNA: TGCGCCAGCAGTGAGTCAGGACAGGGGATAAGCGATGAGCAGTTCTTC. Protein: CASSESGQGISDEQFF.

The sample holds a few counts of this clone. V gene TRBV28 combines with J gene TRBJ1-2; D is possibly TRBD1 (6 bases). CDR3 length: 12 amino acids. Germline CDR1 MDHEN, CDR2 SYDVKM. V lost 4 bases and J lost 5, with 8 bases in between. The CDR3 spells CASSSQGYGYTF. CDR3 in DNA: TGTGCCAGCAGTTCACAGGGATATGGCTACACCTTC.